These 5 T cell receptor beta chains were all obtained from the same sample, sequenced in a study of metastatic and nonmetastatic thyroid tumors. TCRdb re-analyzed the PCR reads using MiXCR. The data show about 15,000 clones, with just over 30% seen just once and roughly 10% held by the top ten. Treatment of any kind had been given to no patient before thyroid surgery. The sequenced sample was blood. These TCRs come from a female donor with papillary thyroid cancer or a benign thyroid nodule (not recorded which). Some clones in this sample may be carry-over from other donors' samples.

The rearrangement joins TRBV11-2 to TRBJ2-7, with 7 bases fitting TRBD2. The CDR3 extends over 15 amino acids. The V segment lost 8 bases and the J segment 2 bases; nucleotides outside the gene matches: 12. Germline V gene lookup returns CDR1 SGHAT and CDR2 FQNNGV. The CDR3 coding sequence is TGTGCCAGCGGAGGAAGTGGACTAGTAACCTACGAGCAGTACTTC. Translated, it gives CASGGSGLVTYEQYF.

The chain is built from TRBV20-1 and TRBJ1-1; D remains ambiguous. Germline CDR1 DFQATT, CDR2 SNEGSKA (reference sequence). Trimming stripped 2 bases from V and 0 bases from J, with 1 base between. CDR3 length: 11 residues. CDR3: CSARLNTEAFF. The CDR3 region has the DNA TGCAGTGCTAGACTGAACACTGAAGCTTTCTTT.

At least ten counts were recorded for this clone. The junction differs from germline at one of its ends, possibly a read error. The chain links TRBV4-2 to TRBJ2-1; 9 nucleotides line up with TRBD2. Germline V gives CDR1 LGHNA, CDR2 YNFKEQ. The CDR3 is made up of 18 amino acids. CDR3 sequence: CASSQDRLVGLAGNEQSF. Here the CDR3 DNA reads TGTGCCAGCAGCCAAGATCGACTAGTGGGCCTAGCGGGGAATGAGCAGTCCTTC.

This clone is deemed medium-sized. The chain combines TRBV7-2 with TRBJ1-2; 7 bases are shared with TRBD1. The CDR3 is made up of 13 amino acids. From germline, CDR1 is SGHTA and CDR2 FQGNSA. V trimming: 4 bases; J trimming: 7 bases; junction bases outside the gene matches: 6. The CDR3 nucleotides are TGTGCCAGCAGCTCCCAGGGGGAGGGTGGCTACACCTTC. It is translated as CASSSQGEGGYTF.

The CDR3 bases are TGTGCCAGCAGCCCCTCCTCCGGGACATCATCAGGTGACCAGTACTTC. It codes for CASSPSSGTSSGDQYF. V and J are TRBV7-2 and TRBJ2-5, with D tentatively TRBD1 (6 bases). The CDR3 runs to 16 residues. The germline V gene has CDR1 SGHTA and CDR2 FQGNSA. Trimming pared 5 bases from V and 10 bases from J, leaving 26 bases between.